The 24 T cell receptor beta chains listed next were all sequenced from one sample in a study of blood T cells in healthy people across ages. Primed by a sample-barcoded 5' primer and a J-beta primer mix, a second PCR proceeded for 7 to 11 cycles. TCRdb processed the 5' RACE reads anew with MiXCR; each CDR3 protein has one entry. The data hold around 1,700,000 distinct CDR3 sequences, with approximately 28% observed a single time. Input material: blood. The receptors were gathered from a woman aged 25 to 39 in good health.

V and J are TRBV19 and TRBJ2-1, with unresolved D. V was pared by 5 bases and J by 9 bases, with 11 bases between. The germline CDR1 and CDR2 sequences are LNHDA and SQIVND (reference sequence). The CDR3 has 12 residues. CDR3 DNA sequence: TGTGCCAGTAGTGGTGGGCCTCTTGAGCAGTTCTTC. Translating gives CASSGGPLEQFF.

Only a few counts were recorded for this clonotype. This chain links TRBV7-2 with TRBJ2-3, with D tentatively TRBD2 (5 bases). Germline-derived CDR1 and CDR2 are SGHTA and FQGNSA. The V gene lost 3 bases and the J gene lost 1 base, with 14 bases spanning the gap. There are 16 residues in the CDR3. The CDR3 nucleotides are TGTGCCAGCAGCTTTGCCCGGGGAGCTCGCACAGATACGCAGTATTTT. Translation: CASSFARGARTDTQYF.

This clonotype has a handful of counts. CDR3 residues: CASGEQRGPYEQYF. DNA of the CDR3: TGTGCCAGCGGGGAGCAGCGGGGGCCCTACGAGCAGTACTTC. The gene calls are TRBV12-3 or TRBV12-4 and TRBJ2-7, with 8 nucleotides matching TRBD2. V was pared by 8 bases and J by 2 bases, with 8 bases of the junction left unmatched. The CDR3 has 14 residues.

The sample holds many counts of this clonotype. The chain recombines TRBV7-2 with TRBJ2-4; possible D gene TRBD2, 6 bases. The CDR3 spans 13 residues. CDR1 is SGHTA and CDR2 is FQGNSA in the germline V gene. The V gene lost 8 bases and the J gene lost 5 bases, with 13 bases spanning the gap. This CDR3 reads CASAGPGENIQYF. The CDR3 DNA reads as TGTGCCAGCGCCGGGCCGGGGGAAAACATTCAGTACTTC.

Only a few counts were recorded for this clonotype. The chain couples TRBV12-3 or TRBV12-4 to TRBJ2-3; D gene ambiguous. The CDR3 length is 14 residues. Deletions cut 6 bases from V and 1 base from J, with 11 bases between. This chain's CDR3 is CASRGVGRTDTQYF. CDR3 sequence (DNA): TGTGCCAGCAGAGGAGTAGGGCGCACAGATACGCAGTATTTT.

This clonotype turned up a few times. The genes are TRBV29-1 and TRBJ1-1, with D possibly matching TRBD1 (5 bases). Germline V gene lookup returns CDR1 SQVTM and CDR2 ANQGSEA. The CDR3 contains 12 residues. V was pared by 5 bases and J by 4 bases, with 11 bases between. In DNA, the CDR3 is TGCAGCGTTTCACAGACAGCCACTGAAGCTTTCTTT. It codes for CSVSQTATEAFF.

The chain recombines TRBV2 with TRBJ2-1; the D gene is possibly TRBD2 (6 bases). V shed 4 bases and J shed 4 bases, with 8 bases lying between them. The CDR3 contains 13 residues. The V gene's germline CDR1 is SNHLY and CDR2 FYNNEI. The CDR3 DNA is TGTGCCAGCAGTGGCGGGATGTACAATGAGCAGTTCTTC. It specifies CASSGGMYNEQFF.

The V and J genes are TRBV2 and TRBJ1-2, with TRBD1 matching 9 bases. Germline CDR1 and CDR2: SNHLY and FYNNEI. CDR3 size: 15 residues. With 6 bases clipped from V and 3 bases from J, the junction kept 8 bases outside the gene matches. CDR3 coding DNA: TGTGCCAGCAGCCTCCTCACAGGGGGCGACTATGGCTACACCTTC. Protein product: CASSLLTGGDYGYTF.

The CDR3 loop is CASSFGQTRGGYTF. DNA of the CDR3: TGTGCCAGCAGTTTTGGGCAGACTAGAGGTGGCTACACCTTC. V gene TRBV12-3 or TRBV12-4 combines with J gene TRBJ1-2; D remains ambiguous. This CDR3 has 14 residues. V dropped 3 bases and J dropped 7 bases, with 15 bases sitting between them.

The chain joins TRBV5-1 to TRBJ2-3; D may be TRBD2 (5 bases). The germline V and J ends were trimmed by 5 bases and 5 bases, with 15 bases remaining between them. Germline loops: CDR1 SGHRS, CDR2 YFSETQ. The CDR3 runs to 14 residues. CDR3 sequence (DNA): TGCGCCAGCAGTCCGGAGGCTGGGGAAGATACGCAGTATTTT. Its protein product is CASSPEAGEDTQYF.

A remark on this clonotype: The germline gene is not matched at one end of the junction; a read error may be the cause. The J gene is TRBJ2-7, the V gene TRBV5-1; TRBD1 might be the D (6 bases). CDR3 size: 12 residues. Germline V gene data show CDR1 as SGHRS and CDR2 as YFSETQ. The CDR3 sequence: CASSLQGYERYF. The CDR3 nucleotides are TGCGCCAGCAGCTTACAGGGTTACGAGCGGTACTTC.

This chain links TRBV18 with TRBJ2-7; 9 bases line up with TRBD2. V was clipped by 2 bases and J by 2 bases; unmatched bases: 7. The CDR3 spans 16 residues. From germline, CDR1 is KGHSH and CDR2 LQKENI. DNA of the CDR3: TGTGCCAGCTCACCAATGCCTAGCGGGGATACCTACGAGCAGTACTTC. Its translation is CASSPMPSGDTYEQYF.

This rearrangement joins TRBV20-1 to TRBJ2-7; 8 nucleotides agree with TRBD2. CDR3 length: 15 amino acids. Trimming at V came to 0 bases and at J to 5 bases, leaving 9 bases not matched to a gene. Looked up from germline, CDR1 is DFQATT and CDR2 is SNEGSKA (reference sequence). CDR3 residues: CSARDSSGGVNEQYF. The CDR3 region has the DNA TGCAGTGCTAGAGACTCCTCCGGGGGGGTAAACGAGCAGTACTTC.

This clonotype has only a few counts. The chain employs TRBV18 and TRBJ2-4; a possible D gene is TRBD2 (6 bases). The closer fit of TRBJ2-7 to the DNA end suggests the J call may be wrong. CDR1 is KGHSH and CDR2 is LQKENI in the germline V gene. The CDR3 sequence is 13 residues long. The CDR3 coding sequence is TGTGCCAGCTCAATCGACGGAGGGCTCGAGCAGTACTTC. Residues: CASSIDGGLEQYF.

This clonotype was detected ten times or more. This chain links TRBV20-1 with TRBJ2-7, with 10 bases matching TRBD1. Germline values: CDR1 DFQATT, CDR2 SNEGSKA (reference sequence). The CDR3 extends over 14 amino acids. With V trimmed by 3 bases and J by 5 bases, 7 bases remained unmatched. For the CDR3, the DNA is TGCAGTGCTAGCCGGACAGGGGGGTTCAACGAGCAGTACTTC. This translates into CSASRTGGFNEQYF.

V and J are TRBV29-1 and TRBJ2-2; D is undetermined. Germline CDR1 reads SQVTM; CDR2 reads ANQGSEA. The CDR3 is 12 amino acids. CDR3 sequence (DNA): TGCAGAGTTCCTTCCCCCACCGGGGAGCTGTTTTTT. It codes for CRVPSPTGELFF.

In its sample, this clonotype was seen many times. The CDR3 is CASFTLSAAQREALSGANVLTF. The DNA of the CDR3 is TGTGCCAGCTTCACCCTCTCGGCGGCACAAAGGGAGGCACTCTCTGGGGCCAACGTCCTGACTTTC. The chain uses TRBV7-8 and TRBJ2-6; possibly TRBD2 for D (6 bases). Looked up from germline, CDR1 is SGHVS and CDR2 is FQNEAQ. There are 22 residues in the CDR3. Trimming removed 8 bases at V and 0 bases at J, with 32 bases between.

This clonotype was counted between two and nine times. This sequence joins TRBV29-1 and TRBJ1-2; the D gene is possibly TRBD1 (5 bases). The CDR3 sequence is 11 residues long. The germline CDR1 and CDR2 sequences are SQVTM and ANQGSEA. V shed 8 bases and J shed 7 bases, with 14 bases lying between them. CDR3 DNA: TGCAGCTCCCGGAGGGGTGGTGGCTACACCTTC. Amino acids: CSSRRGGGYTF.

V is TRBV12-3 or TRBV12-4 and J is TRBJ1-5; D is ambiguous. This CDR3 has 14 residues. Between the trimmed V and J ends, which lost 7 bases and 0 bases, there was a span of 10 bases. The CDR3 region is CASTPEYSNQPQHF. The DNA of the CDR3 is TGTGCCAGCACCCCAGAGTATAGCAATCAGCCCCAGCATTTT.

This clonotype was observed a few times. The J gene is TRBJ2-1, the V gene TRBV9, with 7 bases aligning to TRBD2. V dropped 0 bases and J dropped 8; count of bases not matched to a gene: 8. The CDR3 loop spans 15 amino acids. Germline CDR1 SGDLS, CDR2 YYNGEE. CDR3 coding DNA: TGTGCCAGCAGCGTAGCTAGCGGAACTTTCGATGAGCAGTTCTTC. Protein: CASSVASGTFDEQFF.

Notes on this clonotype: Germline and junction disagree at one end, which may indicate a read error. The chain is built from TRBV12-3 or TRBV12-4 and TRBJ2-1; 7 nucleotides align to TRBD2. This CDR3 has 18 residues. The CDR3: CASIPIGTIHGIYNEQCF. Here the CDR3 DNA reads TGTGCCAGCATCCCGATAGGGACTATCCACGGAATCTACAATGAGCAGTGCTTC.

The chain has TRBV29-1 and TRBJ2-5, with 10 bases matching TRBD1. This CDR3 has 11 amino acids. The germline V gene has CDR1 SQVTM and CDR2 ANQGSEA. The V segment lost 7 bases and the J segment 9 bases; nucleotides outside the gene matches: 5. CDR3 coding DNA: TGCAGCGCCGCTGGGACAGGGGCCCAGTACTTC. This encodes CSAAGTGAQYF.

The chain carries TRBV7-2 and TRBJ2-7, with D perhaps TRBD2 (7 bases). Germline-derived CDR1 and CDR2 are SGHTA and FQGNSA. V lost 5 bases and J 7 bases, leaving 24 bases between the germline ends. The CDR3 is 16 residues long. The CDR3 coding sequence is TGTGCCAGCAGCCACGCCCGGGGGGCGGTATACAATGAGCAGTACTTC. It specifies CASSHARGAVYNEQYF.

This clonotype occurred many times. The CDR3 nucleotides read TGTGCCACCAGCAGAGATCCTCGGGACAGTAGCAATCAGCCCCAGCATTTT. Translation gives CATSRDPRDSSNQPQHF. The chain joins TRBV15 to TRBJ1-5; 7 bases are a match to TRBD1. With 0 bases clipped from V and 0 bases from J, the junction kept 5 bases outside the gene matches. Germline values: CDR1 LNHNV, CDR2 YYDKDF (reference sequence). CDR3 length: 17 amino acids.